The rows below give T cell receptor beta chains drawn from one sample of a study of cytomegalovirus exposure and HLA in healthy donors. Clones were read by immunoSEQ multiplex PCR, and TCRdb kept only the in-frame ones, dropping some. Of about 130,000 clones listed, 83% are singletons. The sequencing input was PBMCs. Source of these receptors: a man younger than 35 in good health and CMV-seropositive. CDR3s include the opening cysteine and the closing phenylalanine or tryptophan. A D gene is named only where the DNA matches it firmly. Size tells how often a clone was seen (once, few, many) or the class of an expanded clone, and some rows leave it out.

clone_size,d_call,v_call,j_call,cdr3_length,cdr3_nt,cdr3_aa
.,TRBD2,TRBV6-5,TRBJ2-1,16,TGTGCCAGCAGTTACGATCCACTAGCGGGGGTCTATGAGCAGTTCTTC,CASSYDPLAGVYEQFF
.,TRBD1,TRBV5-6,TRBJ2-7,15,TGTGCCAGCAGCTTGGAAGGGGGCCTGTACTACGAGCAGTACTTC,CASSLEGGLYYEQYF
.,.,TRBV10-2,TRBJ2-2,15,TGCGCCAGCAGTGCCCGGGGACACCCCACCGGAGAGCTGTTTTTT,CASSARGHPTGELFF
few,.,TRBV27,TRBJ1-5,15,TGTGCCAGCAGTTTTTCTTCAGGGGTGGATCAGCCCCAGCATTTT,CASSFSSGVDQPQHF
.,TRBD2,TRBV2,TRBJ2-5,13,TGTGCCAGCAGGGGGCGGGGGACGGAGACCCAGTACTTC,CASRGRGTETQYF
.,.,TRBV15,TRBJ2-7,14,TGTGCCACCAGCAGAGACAGGGGTAACTACGAGCAGTACTTC,CATSRDRGNYEQYF
.,TRBD1,TRBV6-1,TRBJ1-3,18,TGTGCCAGCAGTGAATTGGCTGTGGGACAGATCTCTGGAAACACCATATATTTT,CASSELAVGQISGNTIYF
.,TRBD2,TRBV7-9,TRBJ2-5,14,TGTGCCAGCAGCTCACTAGCGGGGGGAGAGACCCAGTACTTC,CASSSLAGGETQYF
.,.,TRBV18,TRBJ1-6,15,TGTGCCAGCTCACCTCACAAGAACTATAATTCACCCCTCCACTTT,CASSPHKNYNSPLHF
.,.,TRBV10-2,TRBJ1-1,15,TGCGCCAGCACGCCTGGTCTTACGGTGAACACTGAAGCTTTCTTT,CASTPGLTVNTEAFF
.,.,TRBV4-1,TRBJ2-7,15,TGCGCCAGCAGCCAAGGGGCAGTTACCTTACGAGAGCAGTACTTC,CASSQGAVTLREQYF
.,TRBD1,TRBV7-6,TRBJ2-3,16,TGTGCCAGCAGCTTAGCCGGGACAGGGACCACAGATACGCAGTATTTT,CASSLAGTGTTDTQYF
.,TRBD2,TRBV30,TRBJ2-1,14,TGTGCCTGGCCGGAGGCGGGGGAGGTGAATGAGCAGTTCTTC,CAWPEAGEVNEQFF
few,.,TRBV28,TRBJ1-3,15,TGTGCCAGCACTCCCCTAACAGTTACTGGAAACACCATATATTTT,CASTPLTVTGNTIYF
once,.,TRBV6-6,TRBJ1-5,15,TGTGCCAGCAGTTACTCGAGAGGGGAGGACCAGCCCCAGCATTTT,CASSYSRGEDQPQHF
.,.,TRBV30,TRBJ1-2,11,TGTGCCTGGACCTTTTCCTATGGCTACACCTTC,CAWTFSYGYTF
.,TRBD2,TRBV28,TRBJ2-1,15,TGTGCCAGCAGCCCTAGCGGGGGTACCTACAATGAGCAGTTCTTC,CASSPSGGTYNEQFF
.,TRBD1,TRBV27,TRBJ2-7,13,TGTGCCAGCGGACAGGGAGGCTCCTACGAGCAGTACTTC,CASGQGGSYEQYF
once,.,TRBV5-1,TRBJ2-2,12,TGCGCCAGCAGCGGAGACAGCGGGGAGCTGTTTTTT,CASSGDSGELFF
.,TRBD1,TRBV7-2,TRBJ2-1,16,TGTGCCAGCAGCTTAGGTCCAGGGGGCCTCATCAATGAGCAGTTCTTC,CASSLGPGGLINEQFF
.,TRBD2,TRBV6-6,TRBJ2-7,14,TGTGCCAGCCGGCGGGCGGGGGGGATACTCGAGCAGTACTTC,CASRRAGGILEQYF
few,.,TRBV5-1,TRBJ1-3,15,TGCGCCAGCAGCTTGGCCGGGAGCTCTGGAAACACCATATATTTT,CASSLAGSSGNTIYF
.,TRBD1,TRBV19,TRBJ1-6,17,TGTGCCAGTAGTAACCCCTCGGGTCAGGGGGCGCGATCACCCCTCCACTTT,CASSNPSGQGARSPLHF
.,.,TRBV5-1,TRBJ2-1,14,TGCGCCAGCAGCTTGGCCGGGGGGCCGGGTGAGCAGTTCTTC,CASSLAGGPGEQFF
.,.,TRBV29-1,TRBJ2-3,13,TGCAGCGTTGCCCAGACAGGCACAGATACGCAGTATTTT,CSVAQTGTDTQYF
.,.,TRBV28,TRBJ2-2,11,TGTGCCAGCAGTTTACACGGGGAGCTGTTTTTT,CASSLHGELFF
few,.,TRBV4-1,TRBJ1-3,13,TGCGCCAGCAGCCAACGAGGGGGAAACACCATATATTTT,CASSQRGGNTIYF
.,.,TRBV5-5,TRBJ1-6,15,TGTGCCAGCAGCCTCCGGGAGGGTTTAAGTTCACCCCTCCACTTT,CASSLREGLSSPLHF
.,.,TRBV5-1,TRBJ2-1,14,TGCGCCAGCAGCTTGGCCGGACAATCCAATGAGCAGTTCTTC,CASSLAGQSNEQFF
.,.,TRBV5-1,TRBJ2-1,11,TGCGCCAGCACGTTCAGCAATGAGCAGTTCTTC,CASTFSNEQFF
.,TRBD2,TRBV28,TRBJ2-3,14,TGTGCCAGCAGTTTTACTAGCGGGGTAGATACGCAGTATTTT,CASSFTSGVDTQYF
few,.,TRBV29-1,TRBJ1-1,14,TGCAGCGTTGACGGTCCTCGAGAGGACACTGAAGCTTTCTTT,CSVDGPREDTEAFF
few,TRBD2,TRBV5-1,TRBJ2-1,16,TGCGCCAGCAGCTTGACGGGGGGTGTCTCCTACAATGAGCAGTTCTTC,CASSLTGGVSYNEQFF
.,TRBD1,TRBV19,TRBJ1-3,15,TGTGCCAGTAGTTTGACAGGGGAAACTGGAAACACCATATATTTT,CASSLTGETGNTIYF
.,.,TRBV19,TRBJ1-1,12,TGTGCCAGTATTACAGGGAACACTGAAGCTTTCTTT,CASITGNTEAFF
few,.,TRBV5-6,TRBJ2-2,15,TGTGCCAGCAGCTTCGGGACATTCCGCACCGGGGAGCTGTTTTTT,CASSFGTFRTGELFF
.,.,TRBV6-4,TRBJ1-6,14,TGTGCCAGCAGTCCCTCCGGGGGAGATTCACCCCTCCACTTT,CASSPSGGDSPLHF
.,TRBD1,TRBV30,TRBJ1-4,15,TGTGCCTGGGGACAGGGGGCATGGGGTAATGAAAAACTGTTTTTT,CAWGQGAWGNEKLFF
.,.,TRBV30,TRBJ1-1,13,TGTGCCTGGAGTCACGACAGGAACACTGAAGCTTTCTTT,CAWSHDRNTEAFF
many,.,TRBV7-8,TRBJ2-1,12,TGTGCCAGCAGCTTTTCGACAGATGAGCAGTTCTTC,CASSFSTDEQFF
.,.,TRBV4-1,TRBJ1-1,14,TGCGCCAGCAGCTCAGGGTGGGAGGGCACTGAAGCTTTCTTT,CASSSGWEGTEAFF
.,TRBD2,TRBV7-8,TRBJ2-7,17,TGTGCCAGCAGCTTGTTTTCATCCGGACTAGCGCCGGGGGAGCAGTACTTC,CASSLFSSGLAPGEQYF
.,TRBD2,TRBV7-2,TRBJ2-1,16,TGTGCCAGCAGCTTAGGGACTAGCGGGGATCTTGATGAGCAGTTCTTC,CASSLGTSGDLDEQFF
few,.,TRBV6-6,TRBJ1-1,14,TGTGCGAGCTGCTACCCGGCGGATAACACTGAAGCTTTCTTT,CASCYPADNTEAFF
.,TRBD2,TRBV11-3,TRBJ2-2,15,TGTGCCAGCAGCCAGCCAGGGCTAGCGGACGGGGAGCTGTTTTTT,CASSQPGLADGELFF
.,.,TRBV6-1,TRBJ1-6,14,TGTGCCAGCAGTACAGGTTTGAGTAAGTCACCCCTCCACTTT,CASSTGLSKSPLHF
few,.,TRBV2,TRBJ1-1,11,TGTGCCAGAGACAGAAACACTGAAGCTTTCTTT,CARDRNTEAFF
.,.,TRBV19,TRBJ1-4,12,TGTGCCAGTAGTGAGGCTGGGGAAAAACTGTTTTTT,CASSEAGEKLFF